The clone carrying this T cell receptor (beta chain) was counted a few times. Its specificity is not known. This sample was included in a study of T cell repertoires in breast cancer. As for the study in general: Controls were nine healthy donors. Study results and limitations: TRBV7 predominance in shared TCRs may reflect tumor recognition or mispriming. Possibly tumor-specific: eighteen TCR pairs in seven or more tumors, rare in control blood.

The expanded emulsion RT-PCR method captured paired alpha and beta chains from CD8+ T cells. Overnight incubation in about 9.2 IU/mL IL-2 followed CD8 positive selection of the T cells. V gave up 0 bases and J gave up 0 bases, with 6 bases separating them. CDR3 length equals 14 residues. In germline, CDR1 is SGHTA, CDR2 FQGNSA. Unpaired genes were suppressed by blocking oligonucleotides during a second nested PCR. One entry per CDR3 protein results from TCRdb running MiXCR on the emulsion pairing reads. The repertoire holds roughly 200 distinct CDR3 sequences, with 38% as singletons. The chain links TRBV7-2 to TRBJ2-7, with unresolved D. The receptor was derived from a pool of human donors with breast cancer or a healthy control (not recorded which). Sequencing was carried out using CD8+ T cells. CDR3 protein: CASSLARNSYEQYF. CDR3 nucleotide sequence: TGTGCCAGCAGCTTAGCGCGCAACTCCTACGAGCAGTACTTC.